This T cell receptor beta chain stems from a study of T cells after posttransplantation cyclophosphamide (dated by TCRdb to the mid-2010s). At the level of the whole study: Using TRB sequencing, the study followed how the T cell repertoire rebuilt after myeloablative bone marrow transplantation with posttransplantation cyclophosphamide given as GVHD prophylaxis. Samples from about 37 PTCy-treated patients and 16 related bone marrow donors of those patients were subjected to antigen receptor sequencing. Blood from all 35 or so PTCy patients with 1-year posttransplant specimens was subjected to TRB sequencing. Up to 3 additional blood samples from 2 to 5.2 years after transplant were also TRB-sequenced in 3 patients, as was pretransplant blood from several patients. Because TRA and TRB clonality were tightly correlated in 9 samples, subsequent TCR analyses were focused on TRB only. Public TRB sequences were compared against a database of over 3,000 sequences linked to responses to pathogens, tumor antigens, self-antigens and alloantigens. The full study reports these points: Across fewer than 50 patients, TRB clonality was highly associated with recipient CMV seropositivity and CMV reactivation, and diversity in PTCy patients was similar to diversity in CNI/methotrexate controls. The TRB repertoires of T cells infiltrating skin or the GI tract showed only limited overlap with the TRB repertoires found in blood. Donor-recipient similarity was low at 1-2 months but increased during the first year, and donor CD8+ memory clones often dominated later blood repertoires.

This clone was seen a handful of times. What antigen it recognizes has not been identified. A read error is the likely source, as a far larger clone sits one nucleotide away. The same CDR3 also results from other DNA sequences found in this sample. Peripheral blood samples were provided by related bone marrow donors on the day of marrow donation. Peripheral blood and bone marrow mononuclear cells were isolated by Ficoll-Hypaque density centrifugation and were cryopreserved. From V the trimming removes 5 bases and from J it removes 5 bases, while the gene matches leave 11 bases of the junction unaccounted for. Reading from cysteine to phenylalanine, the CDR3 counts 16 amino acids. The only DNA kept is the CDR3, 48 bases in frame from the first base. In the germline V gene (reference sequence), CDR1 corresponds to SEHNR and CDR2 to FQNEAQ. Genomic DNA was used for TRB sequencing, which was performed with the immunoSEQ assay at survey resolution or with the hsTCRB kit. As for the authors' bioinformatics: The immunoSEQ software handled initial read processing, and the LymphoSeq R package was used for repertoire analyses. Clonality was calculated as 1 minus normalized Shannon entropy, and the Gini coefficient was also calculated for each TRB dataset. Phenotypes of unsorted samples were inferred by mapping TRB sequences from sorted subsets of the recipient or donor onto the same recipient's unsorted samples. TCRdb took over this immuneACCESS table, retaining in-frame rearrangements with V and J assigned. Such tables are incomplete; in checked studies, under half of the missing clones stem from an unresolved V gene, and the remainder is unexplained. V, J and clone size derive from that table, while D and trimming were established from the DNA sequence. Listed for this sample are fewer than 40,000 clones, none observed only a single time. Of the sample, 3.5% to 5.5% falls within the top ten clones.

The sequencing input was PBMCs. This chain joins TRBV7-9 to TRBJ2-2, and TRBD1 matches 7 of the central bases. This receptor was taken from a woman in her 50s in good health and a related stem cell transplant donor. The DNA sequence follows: TGTGCCAGCAGCCTAAGGACAGGTGTGCCGACCGGGGAGCTGTTTTTT. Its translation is CASSLRTGVPTGELFF.